Listed below are T cell receptor beta chains from one sample, sequenced in a study of T cells after posttransplantation cyclophosphamide. Generated by immunoSEQ multiplex PCR, the TCRdb table keeps only in-frame clones and is missing some. Among 8,000 to 9,500 clones, roughly 88% were seen once, and the ten largest hold approximately 1.3%. The sequences come from CD4+ T cells sorted from blood, collected roughly 190 weeks after allogeneic stem cell transplant with posttransplant cyclophosphamide. Receptors originate from a female patient between 50 and 60 years old who received an allogeneic stem cell transplant from a related donor, was CMV-positive, and had no GVHD. Some T cells may be provided by the graft donor. CDR3s include the opening cysteine and the closing phenylalanine or tryptophan. Fields, in order: V gene, J gene, clone size, D gene, CDR3 length, CDR3 protein, CDR3 DNA. D genes are given only for firm matches. Size is omitted from some rows. Given values are once, few, many or a class for expanded clones.

TRBV9,TRBJ1-5,few,TRBD1,16,CASSATWDRVNQPQHF,TGTGCCAGCAGCGCCACTTGGGACAGAGTAAATCAGCCCCAGCATTTT
TRBV18,TRBJ1-2,.,.,16,CASSPEVTPSRDGYTF,TGTGCCAGCTCACCAGAGGTCACCCCCTCAAGAGACGGCTACACCTTC
TRBV29-1,TRBJ2-1,.,TRBD2,14,CSVPSGRSYNEQFF,TGCAGCGTTCCTAGCGGGAGGTCCTACAATGAGCAGTTCTTC
TRBV20-1,TRBJ2-7,.,TRBD2,11,CSGEGSYEQYF,TGCAGTGGGGAGGGGTCCTACGAGCAGTACTTC
TRBV28,TRBJ2-3,.,.,18,CASSIGLGASYFTDTQYF,TGTGCCAGCTCTATTGGCCTGGGGGCTAGCTATTTCACAGATACGCAGTATTTT
TRBV28,TRBJ1-4,.,TRBD1,14,CASRGTGLNEKLFF,TGTGCCAGCAGGGGGACAGGGCTTAATGAAAAACTGTTTTTT
TRBV6-4,TRBJ1-3,.,.,15,CASSDAPGSGNTIYF,TGTGCCAGCAGTGACGCCCCGGGCTCTGGAAACACCATATATTTT
TRBV29-1,TRBJ1-4,.,.,12,CSVMIEMEKLFF,TGCAGCGTTATGATAGAAATGGAAAAACTGTTTTTT
TRBV5-1,TRBJ1-1,once,.,15,CASSLGGSRDTEAFF,TGCGCCAGCAGCTTGGGCGGATCCCGGGACACTGAAGCTTTCTTT
TRBV14,TRBJ2-3,.,TRBD1,18,CASSSRRGQGLDTDTQYF,TGTGCCAGCAGCTCGAGGCGGGGACAGGGGTTAGACACAGATACGCAGTATTTT